This T cell receptor (beta chain) was recorded in a study of cytomegalovirus exposure and HLA in healthy donors. On the study more broadly: The 90 to 150 validation repertoires used the same platform as the roughly 670 first-cohort repertoires, a later analysis reported.

Comments on this clone: Its specificity is not known.

Unmatched junction bases numbered 5, after V lost 0 bases and J lost 6 bases. Germline loops: CDR1 MGHRA, CDR2 YSYEKL. The CDR3 is 15 amino acids. Points from the study as a whole: Usually a TCR sequence was rare, but some public TCRs were found in many donors.

Some clones are missing from TCRdb's copy, which holds only in-frame ones; the method was immunoSEQ multiplex PCR. The table records 150,000 to 200,000 clones, 88% of them present only once. Sample: PBMCs. The TCR originated in a young man in good health and CMV-seronegative. V gene TRBV4-1 combines with J gene TRBJ2-5, with 9 bases identical to TRBD2. The CDR3 region is CASSQEGTSSQTQYF. The CDR3 coding sequence is TGCGCCAGCAGCCAAGAAGGGACTAGCAGTCAGACCCAGTACTTC.